The rows below give T cell receptor beta chains drawn from one sample of a study of T cells in Graves' hyperthyroidism and ophthalmopathy. TCRdb ran MiXCR on the multiplex PCR reads and lists one entry per CDR3 protein. Of nearly 600,000 distinct CDR3 sequences in the sample, roughly 14% are singletons; the top ten hold approximately 5.7%. The sequencing sample was made of blood. Every receptor here comes from a woman in her twenties or thirties with Graves' hyperthyroidism that later progressed to Graves' ophthalmopathy. The CDR3 runs from the conserved cysteine through the conserved F or W. The order of the fields is D gene, J gene, V gene, clone size, CDR3 protein, CDR3 DNA. D genes are given only for firm matches. A row's size may be missing; if present it is once, few, many or a size class.

TRBD2 TRBJ2-3 TRBV7-3 many CASSLNSGSQDTQYF TGTGCCAGCAGCTTAAATAGCGGGAGTCAAGATACGCAGTATTTT
. TRBJ1-6 TRBV15 many CATSRGQGANSPLHF TGTGCCACCAGCAGAGGCCAAGGCGCTAATTCACCCCTCCACTTT
. TRBJ2-3 TRBV6-1 few CASSRSGESTDTQYF TGTGCCAGCAGTAGGAGCGGAGAAAGCACAGATACGCAGTATTTT
. TRBJ1-2 TRBV25-1 many CASTKTGFDGYTF TGTGCCAGCACCAAGACTGGCTTTGATGGCTACACCTTC
. TRBJ1-2 TRBV18 many CASSQGGLGGYTF TGTGCCAGCTCACAGGGAGGGCTCGGTGGCTACACCTTC
TRBD1 TRBJ1-2 TRBV11-3 many CASSPGGTDRLYGYTF TGTGCCAGCAGCCCCGGTGGGACAGACCGACTCTATGGCTACACCTTC
. TRBJ2-7 TRBV3-1 many CASSQGAGEQYF TGTGCCAGCAGCCAAGGTGCAGGCGAGCAGTACTTC
. TRBJ1-4 TRBV27 many CASTTRGDNEKLFF TGTGCCAGCACTACTAGGGGCGATAATGAAAAACTGTTTTTT
. TRBJ2-1 TRBV30 many CAWSVSSDSEQFF TGTGCCTGGAGTGTCTCTAGCGATTCTGAGCAGTTCTTC
. TRBJ2-1 TRBV20-1 few CSAPRGERNNEQFF TGCAGTGCCCCAAGGGGGGAGCGTAACAATGAGCAGTTCTTC
. TRBJ2-5 TRBV6-6 many CASSYSMGKETQYF TGTGCCAGCAGTTACTCGATGGGGAAAGAGACCCAGTACTTC
TRBD2 TRBJ2-7 TRBV6-2/TRBV6-3 many CASSLTSGRSSYEQYF TGTGCCAGCAGTTTAACTAGCGGCAGGAGCTCCTACGAGCAGTACTTC
TRBD1 TRBJ2-5 TRBV7-9 many CASRRRGPQETQYF TGTGCCAGCAGGCGCAGGGGGCCGCAAGAGACCCAGTACTTC
TRBD1 TRBJ2-7 TRBV27 many CASSFWQGAHEQYF TGTGCCAGCAGTTTTTGGCAGGGGGCCCACGAGCAGTACTTC
TRBD1 TRBJ2-1 TRBV20-1 many CSARARQGFSANEQFF TGCAGTGCTAGAGCCCGACAGGGGTTTAGCGCCAATGAGCAGTTCTTC
TRBD2 TRBJ2-5 TRBV13 . CAAGRGTSVRETQYF TGTGCCGCAGGGAGGGGGACTAGCGTCCGAGAGACCCAGTACTTC
. TRBJ2-3 TRBV20-1 many CSAIPGTLGRGTDTQYF TGCAGTGCAATCCCCGGGACTCTCGGCCGGGGCACAGATACGCAGTATTTT
TRBD1 TRBJ1-2 TRBV20-1 many CSAGATGRNYGYTF TGCAGTGCTGGAGCGACAGGGAGAAACTATGGCTACACCTTC
. TRBJ2-7 TRBV19 many CASSRTISYEQYF TGTGCCAGTAGTAGGACTATATCGTACGAGCAGTACTTC
. TRBJ1-1 TRBV27 many CASSPPDRSSNTEAFF TGTGCCAGCAGTCCCCCCGACAGGTCCTCGAACACTGAAGCTTTCTTT
. TRBJ2-5 TRBV11-3 many CASSLMPGQETQYF TGTGCCAGCAGCTTAATGCCGGGTCAAGAGACCCAGTACTTC
. TRBJ2-7 TRBV2 . CASSDKYLSYEQYF TGTGCCAGCAGTGACAAGTACCTAAGCTACGAGCAGTACTTC
TRBD2 TRBJ2-3 TRBV11-2 . CASRGTSGDTQYF TGTGCCAGCAGGGGGACTAGCGGAGATACGCAGTATTTT
. TRBJ2-7 TRBV18 . CASSPGDPIFYEQYF TGTGCCAGCTCACCGGGAGACCCTATCTTCTACGAGCAGTACTTC
. TRBJ2-5 TRBV6-1 many CASRNPNQETQYF TGTGCCAGCAGGAACCCAAACCAAGAGACCCAGTACTTC
TRBD1 TRBJ2-2 TRBV28 . CASGTGPTTGELFF TGTGCCAGCGGGACAGGGCCAACCACCGGGGAGCTGTTTTTT
. TRBJ2-1 TRBV6-1 many CASSFSGTNEQFF TGTGCCAGCAGTTTTTCAGGGACCAATGAGCAGTTCTTC
. TRBJ2-1 TRBV25-1 few CASSGLGGGRSYNEQFF TGTGCCAGCAGTGGGTTGGGGGGAGGCCGCTCCTACAATGAGCAGTTCTTC
. TRBJ2-3 TRBV11-3 many CASSFGLTSWRPDTQYF TGTGCCAGCAGCTTCGGCCTGACTAGTTGGAGGCCAGATACGCAGTATTTT
TRBD1 TRBJ1-3 TRBV12-3/TRBV12-4 . CASSLREQGVLSGNTIYF TGTGCCAGCAGCTTAAGGGAACAGGGGGTTCTCTCTGGAAACACCATATATTTT
TRBD1 TRBJ1-6 TRBV11-3 many CASSLATGGMSPLHF TGTGCCAGCAGCCTAGCGACAGGGGGCATGTCACCCCTCCACTTT
TRBD2 TRBJ2-5 TRBV11-3 many CASSLDPSGSQETQYF TGTGCCAGCAGCTTAGATCCTAGCGGGAGTCAAGAGACCCAGTACTTC
. TRBJ2-3 TRBV27 few CASTTTPTDTQYF TGTGCCAGCACTACTACCCCAACAGATACGCAGTATTTT
TRBD2 TRBJ2-7 TRBV18 few CASSPRTSGIGLWEQYF TGTGCCAGCTCACCACGCACTAGCGGGATCGGATTGTGGGAGCAGTACTTC
. TRBJ2-1 TRBV7-9 . CASSPLAGSEQFF TGTGCCAGCAGCCCCCTGGCGGGCAGTGAGCAGTTCTTC
. TRBJ2-1 TRBV30 few CAWSRDSLGEQFF TGTGCCTGGTCCCGGGACTCCTTAGGGGAGCAGTTCTTC
. TRBJ1-3 TRBV14 few CASSQIQGDGNTIYF TGTGCCAGCAGCCAAATACAGGGTGACGGAAACACCATATATTTT
TRBD1 TRBJ1-5 TRBV28 . CASNTGGEVAQPQHF TGTGCCAGCAACACAGGGGGCGAGGTAGCTCAGCCCCAGCATTTT
TRBD1 TRBJ2-7 TRBV30 many CAWSRGHEQYF TGTGCCTGGAGTAGGGGGCACGAGCAGTACTTC
. TRBJ1-1 TRBV7-8 few CTSSSDSLNTEAFF TGTACCAGCAGTTCAGACAGCCTAAACACTGAAGCTTTCTTT
TRBD1 TRBJ1-1 TRBV29-1 few CSAGTGITEAFF TGCAGCGCGGGGACAGGGATCACTGAAGCTTTCTTT
. TRBJ1-5 TRBV20-1 many CSAQFDGNLYQPQHF TGCAGTGCGCAATTCGACGGGAACCTTTATCAGCCCCAGCATTTT
TRBD1 TRBJ1-1 TRBV6-1 many CASSADRGTEAFF TGTGCCAGCAGTGCTGACAGGGGCACTGAAGCTTTCTTT
. TRBJ1-1 TRBV24-1 . CATSGEGNTEAFF TGTGCCACCAGTGGAGAGGGGAACACTGAAGCTTTCTTT
. TRBJ1-2 TRBV2 many CASRATSDYGYTF TGTGCCAGCAGGGCTACCAGTGACTATGGCTACACCTTC
TRBD2 TRBJ2-7 TRBV10-3 many CAISDPTSGRTYEQYF TGTGCCATCAGTGACCCGACTAGCGGGAGGACCTACGAGCAGTACTTC
TRBD2 TRBJ2-5 TRBV11-3 . CASSLPRDSGNIGETQYF TGTGCCAGCAGCCTTCCCCGGGATAGCGGGAACATTGGGGAGACCCAGTACTTC
. TRBJ2-7 TRBV2 many CASTRTLGGGSHEQYF TGTGCCAGCACTAGAACCTTAGGAGGAGGAAGCCACGAGCAGTACTTC
. TRBJ1-1 TRBV7-2 . CASSFYGQRTEAFF TGTGCCAGCAGCTTCTACGGACAGCGCACTGAAGCTTTCTTT
. TRBJ1-1 TRBV12-3/TRBV12-4 many CAISNTEAFF TGTGCCATCTCAAACACTGAAGCTTTCTTT